A single sample is the source of the 8 T cell receptor beta chains below, sequenced in a study of graft-versus-host responses after intestinal transplantation. Some clones are missing from TCRdb's copy, which holds only in-frame ones; the method was immunoSEQ multiplex PCR. Of 65,000 to 100,000 clones listed, about 90% are singletons. For these receptors, no antigen is known. The sample here was unstimulated CD8+ T cells sorted from spleen or lymph node cells, taken before transplant. The receptors originated from a human donor who was the organ donor for an intestinal transplant.

The J gene is TRBJ2-5, the V gene TRBV4-1; 9 bases align to TRBD2. With V trimmed by 1 base and J by 5 bases, 5 bases remained unmatched. CDR1 and CDR2 from the germline V gene are MGHRA and YSYEKL. The CDR3 sequence is 15 residues long. This chain's CDR3 is CASSQVLAGLETQYF. In DNA, the CDR3 is TGCGCCAGCAGCCAAGTGCTAGCGGGGTTGGAGACCCAGTACTTC.

The CDR3 region is CASSSGVRQYF. CDR3 nucleotide sequence: TGTGCCAGCAGTTCCGGTGTGAGGCAGTACTTC. This chain joins TRBV2 and TRBJ2-5; D unresolved. Germline V gene sequence: CDR1 SNHLY, CDR2 FYNNEI. The CDR3 has 11 residues. The ends were cut back, 5 bases at V and 11 bases at J, with 12 bases in the middle.

This chain connects TRBV28 to TRBJ2-4; TRBD1 might be the D (6 bases). CDR3 length: 19 amino acids. V lost 2 bases and J lost 0, with 20 bases in between. Per the germline V gene, CDR1 is MDHEN and CDR2 is SYDVKM. CDR3 in amino acids: CASSLVLGEGGRAKNIQYF. For the CDR3, the DNA is TGTGCCAGCAGTTTAGTTCTTGGGGAAGGGGGTCGAGCCAAAAACATTCAGTACTTC.

This clone was observed once. This sequence joins TRBV30 and TRBJ1-4; 10 nucleotides align to TRBD1. The CDR3 consists of 14 residues. Trimming cost V 3 bases and J 8 bases; bases outside gene matches: 6. Germline V gives CDR1 GTSNPN, CDR2 SVGIG (reference sequence). The CDR3 spells CAWSAGQGGEKLFF. In nucleotides, the CDR3 is TGTGCCTGGAGCGCAGGACAGGGGGGGGAAAAACTGTTTTTT.

The chain links TRBV28 to TRBJ2-7; no definite D call. Trimming shortened V by 3 bases and J by 7 bases, and 13 bases separated the two germline ends. CDR1 is MDHEN, CDR2 SYDVKM, per germline. The CDR3 contains 13 residues. CDR3 in DNA: TGTGCCAGCAGTTTGTATACTTACGAGGAGCAGTACTTC. Protein product: CASSLYTYEEQYF. Filled out from reference TRBV28 and TRBJ2-7, the complete variable domain reads DVKVTQSSRYLVKRTGEKVFLECVQDMDHENMFWYRQDPGLGLRLIYFSYDVKMKEKGDIPEGYSVSREKKERFSLILESASTNQTSMYLCASSLYTYEEQYFGPGTRLTVT.

The chain links TRBV6-4 to TRBJ1-3, with D tentatively TRBD1 (6 bases). Trimming cost V 7 bases and J 0 bases, with 16 bases left between them. The germline gives CDR1 MRHNA, CDR2 SNTAGT. CDR3 length equals 16 residues. The CDR3 DNA follows: TGTGCCAGCACCAAGGGGGGGCACCTCTCTGGAAACACCATATATTTT. It specifies CASTKGGHLSGNTIYF.

CDR3 DNA sequence: TGTGCCAGCAGCGAGAACAGGGGGCTTAATGAGCAGTTCTTC. This codes for CASSENRGLNEQFF. The genes are TRBV9 and TRBJ2-1; 9 nucleotides align to TRBD1. The CDR3 runs 14 residues. Losses at the gene ends were 3 bases for V and 7 bases for J; bases not matched to a gene: 5. Germline values: CDR1 SGDLS, CDR2 YYNGEE.

The chain employs TRBV5-4 and TRBJ1-5, with D maybe TRBD1 (6 bases). The CDR3 sequence is 14 residues long. The germline gives CDR1 SGHNT, CDR2 YYREEE (reference sequence). V lost 10 bases to trimming and J lost 6 bases, with 20 bases between them. CDR3: CALGRTVMFQPQHF. The CDR3 coding sequence is TGTGCCCTCGGCCGGACAGTAATGTTTCAGCCCCAGCATTTT.